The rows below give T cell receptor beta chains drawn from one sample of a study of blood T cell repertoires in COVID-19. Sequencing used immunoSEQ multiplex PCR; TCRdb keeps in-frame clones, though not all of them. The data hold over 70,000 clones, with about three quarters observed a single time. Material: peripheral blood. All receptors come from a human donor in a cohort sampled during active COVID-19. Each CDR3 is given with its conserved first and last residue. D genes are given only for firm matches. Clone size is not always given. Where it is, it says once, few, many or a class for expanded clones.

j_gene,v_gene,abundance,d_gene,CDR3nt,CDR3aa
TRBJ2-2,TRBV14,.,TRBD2,TGTGCCAGCAGCCCCCTGACTAGCGGGAGGGTGAGCACCGGGGAGCTGTTTTTT,CASSPLTSGRVSTGELFF
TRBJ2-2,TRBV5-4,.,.,TGTGCCAGCAGCTTGGAGACGGGAGAAGGGACCGGGGAGCTGTTTTTT,CASSLETGEGTGELFF
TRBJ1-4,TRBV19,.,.,TGTGCCAGTAGTAAGGACAGCCCAACTAATGAAAAACTGTTTTTT,CASSKDSPTNEKLFF
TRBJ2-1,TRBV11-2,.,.,TGTGCCAGCAAATTAGGAGGGCCGGGTTACAATGAGCAGTTCTTC,CASKLGGPGYNEQFF
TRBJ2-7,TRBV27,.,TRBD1,TGTGCCAGCAGTTCCACTCCCCCCGGACAGGGTTCGTACGAGCAGTACTTC,CASSSTPPGQGSYEQYF
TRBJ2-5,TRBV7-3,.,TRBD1,TGTGCCAGCAGCTTCGGGACAGGGGAGACCCAGTACTTC,CASSFGTGETQYF
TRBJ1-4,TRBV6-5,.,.,TGTGCCAGCAGGACCTTAGCCCATGAAAAACTGTTTTTT,CASRTLAHEKLFF
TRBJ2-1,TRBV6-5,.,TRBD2,TGTGCCAGCAGACTAGCGGGAGGAAATGAGCAGTTCTTC,CASRLAGGNEQFF
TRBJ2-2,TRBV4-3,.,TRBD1,TGCGCCAGCAGCCAACGACAGGGAGCCGGGGAGCTGTTTTTT,CASSQRQGAGELFF
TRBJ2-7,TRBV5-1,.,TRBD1,TGCGCCAGCACTTTCGGACAGGGAAACGAGCAGTACTTC,CASTFGQGNEQYF
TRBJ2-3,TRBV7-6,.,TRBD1,TGTGCCAGCAGCTCCCGGACAGGTAGCACAGATACGCAGTATTTT,CASSSRTGSTDTQYF
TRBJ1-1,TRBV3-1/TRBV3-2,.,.,TGTGCCAGCAGCCATCTCACTGAAGCTTTCTTT,CASSHLTEAFF
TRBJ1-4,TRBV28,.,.,TGTGCCAGCAGTTTATTTACAACTAATGAAAAACTGTTTTTT,CASSLFTTNEKLFF
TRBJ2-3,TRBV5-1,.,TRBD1,TGCGCCAGCAGCTTGCCTAAGGACAGGTACACAGATACGCAGTATTTT,CASSLPKDRYTDTQYF
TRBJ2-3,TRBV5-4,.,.,TGTGCCAGCATATCGGGACCAGGGGCAGATACGCAGTATTTT,CASISGPGADTQYF
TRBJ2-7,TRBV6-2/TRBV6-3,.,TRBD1,TGTGCCAGCAGTTACTCCACCGGGACAGGGTTCCACGAGCAGTACTTC,CASSYSTGTGFHEQYF
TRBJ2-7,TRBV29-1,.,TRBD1,TGCAGCGCAACACCGGGACAGGGGGTCAACGAGCAGTACTTC,CSATPGQGVNEQYF
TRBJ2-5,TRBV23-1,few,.,TGCGCCCTCTTCGGAGACCCCCAGTACTTC,CALFGDPQYF
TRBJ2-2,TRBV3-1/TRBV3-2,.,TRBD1,TGTGCCAGCAGCCCCGGGACAGGGAACACCGGGGAGCTGTTTTTT,CASSPGTGNTGELFF
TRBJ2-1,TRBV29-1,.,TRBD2,TGCAGCGTTGAAGATCTGGCGGGAGGACTTAACTACAATGAGCAGTTCTTC,CSVEDLAGGLNYNEQFF
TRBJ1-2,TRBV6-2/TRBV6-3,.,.,TGTGCCAGCAGTTACACTACTACAGGGACCGGCGGCTACACCTTC,CASSYTTTGTGGYTF
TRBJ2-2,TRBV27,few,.,TGTGCCAGCAGTTTTAGCGTCGGGGAGCTGTTTTTT,CASSFSVGELFF
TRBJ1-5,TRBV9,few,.,TGTGCCAGCAGCGTAGAAGGGGCTGGTCAGCCCCAGCATTTT,CASSVEGAGQPQHF
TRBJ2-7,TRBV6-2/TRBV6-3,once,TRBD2,TGTGCCAGCAGTTTCTCCCCGCGACTAGCGGGAGGGCGGACCTACGAGCAGTACTTC,CASSFSPRLAGGRTYEQYF
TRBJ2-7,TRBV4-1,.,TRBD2,TGCGCCAGCAGCCACAGGGAGGGGTCCGGCGAGCAGTACTTC,CASSHREGSGEQYF
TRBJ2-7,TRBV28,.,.,TGTGCCAGCAGTTTAGTGGGGGGTGTTTACGAGCAGTACTTC,CASSLVGGVYEQYF
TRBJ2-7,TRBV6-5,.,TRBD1,TGTGCCAGCAGTTACTCGGGACAGGGCTCGTACGAGCAGTACTTC,CASSYSGQGSYEQYF
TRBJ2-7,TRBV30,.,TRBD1,TGTGCCTGGAGCGGACAGGGGGCGCGGGAGCAGTACTTC,CAWSGQGAREQYF
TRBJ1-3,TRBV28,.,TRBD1,TGTGCCTCGAGTTGGGACAGAAGCTCTGGAAACACCATATATTTT,CASSWDRSSGNTIYF
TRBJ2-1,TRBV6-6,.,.,TGTGCCAGCAGTATCCGGGGGTGGAATGAGCAGTTCTTC,CASSIRGWNEQFF
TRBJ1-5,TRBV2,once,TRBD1,TGTGCCAGCAAGGGACAGGTAAATCAGCCCCAGCATTTT,CASKGQVNQPQHF
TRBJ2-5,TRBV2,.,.,TGTGCCAGCAGTGTTAGACACTACCAAGAGACCCAGTACTTC,CASSVRHYQETQYF
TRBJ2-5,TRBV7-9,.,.,TGTGCCAGCAGGTATCCGAGCAACGCAGAGACCCAGTACTTC,CASRYPSNAETQYF
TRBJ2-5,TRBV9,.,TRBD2,TGTGCCAGCAGCGTAGAGAGCGGGAGATTTGAGACCCAGTACTTC,CASSVESGRFETQYF
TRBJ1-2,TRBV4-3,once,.,TGCGCCAGCAGCCAAGAAGGTTGGAGCTATGGCTACACCTTC,CASSQEGWSYGYTF
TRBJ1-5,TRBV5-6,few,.,TGTGCCAGCAGCTTGGGGGCGGGAGTCAATCAGCCCCAGCATTTT,CASSLGAGVNQPQHF
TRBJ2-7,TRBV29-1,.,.,TGCAGCGTTGAAGAGAGTTACGAGCAGTACTTC,CSVEESYEQYF